The following is a T cell receptor beta chain sequence with its context. Antigen specificity is unknown. TCRdb itself ran the reads through MiXCR, one entry per CDR3 protein. The sample lists around 740,000 distinct CDR3 sequences, approximately 40% seen once, with 2.5% to 3.5% in the top ten. These data come from a study of T cell repertoires in cytomegalovirus infection. Findings and limits, study-wide: It was HLA-C-restricted CMV-specific TCR beta clonotypes that dominated the response ex vivo.

The source of this sequence is a human donor in good health (CMV status not recorded). Some clones in this sample may be carry-over from other donors' samples. What was sequenced was PBMCs.

The CDR3 loop reads CASSPRQASSYNEQFF. CDR3 nucleotide sequence: TGTGCCAGCAGCCCTCGACAGGCGAGCTCCTACAATGAGCAGTTCTTC. This chain uses TRBV7-8 with TRBJ2-1, with a weak D call TRBD1 (6 bases). In germline, CDR1 is SGHVS, CDR2 FQNEAQ. This CDR3 spans 16 amino acids. The ends were cut back, 5 bases at V and 0 bases at J, with 14 bases in the middle.